The 8 T cell receptor beta chains reported below all come from one sample, sequenced in a study of CD8 T cells in ankylosing spondylitis. TCRdb itself ran the 5' RACE reads through MiXCR, one entry per CDR3 protein. The table has about 240,000 distinct CDR3 sequences, 8.6% seen once. The sample taken for sequencing was blood, either unsorted or a sorted T cell fraction (not recorded which). The receptor set was obtained from a male donor with ankylosing spondylitis or in good health (not recorded which).

The chain has TRBV7-9 and TRBJ1-2; D gene ambiguous. Germline CDR1 SEHNR, CDR2 FQNEAQ (reference sequence). The CDR3 extends over 13 amino acids. Trimming shortened V by 5 bases and J by 7 bases, and 14 bases separated the two germline ends. The CDR3 bases are TGTGCCAGCAGCCCCCCCCGATTCTTTGGCTACACCTTC. Amino acid sequence: CASSPPRFFGYTF.

This clonotype was seen many times. V gene TRBV24-1 combines with J gene TRBJ2-1, with 7 bases lining up with TRBD2. Germline V gene lookup returns CDR1 KGHDR and CDR2 SFDVKD. V shed 1 base and J 7 bases; nucleotides not matched to a gene: 9. The CDR3 contains 16 residues. The CDR3 DNA reads as TGTGCCACCAGTGATTTAGGAAGCGGGATTGGGAATGAGCAGTTCTTC. It is translated as CATSDLGSGIGNEQFF.

This clonotype has more than one count but fewer than ten. The chain recombines TRBV20-1 with TRBJ2-5; 12 bases are a match to TRBD2. Looked up from germline, CDR1 is DFQATT and CDR2 is SNEGSKA (reference sequence). J gave up 5 bases and V 4 bases, and 2 bases lay outside the gene matches. The CDR3 is 13 residues long. DNA of the CDR3: TGCAGTGCTATCCTAGCGGGGGGGGAGACCCAGTACTTC. Translating it yields CSAILAGGETQYF.

This clonotype showed up many times. V usage is TRBV2 and J usage is TRBJ2-5; D is ambiguous. Per the germline V gene, CDR1 is SNHLY and CDR2 is FYNNEI. CDR3 length: 14 residues. The V end was cut by 1 base, the J end by 2 bases, with 8 bases between. The CDR3 nucleotides read TGTGCCAGCAGTGAAGAACTGGAACAAGAGACCCAGTACTTC. It is translated as CASSEELEQETQYF.

This clonotype was picked up many times. The chain has TRBV16 and TRBJ1-1, with 10 bases fitting TRBD1. The V and J ends lost 3 bases and 5 bases, in that order; junction bases with no gene match: 3. The CDR3 consists of 14 residues. Germline CDR1 and CDR2: KGHSY and FQNENV. In DNA form, the CDR3 reads TGTGCCAGCAGCCAGGGACAGGGGAGGACTGAAGCTTTCTTT. This translates into CASSQGQGRTEAFF.

A few counts support this clonotype. V usage is TRBV10-3 and J usage is TRBJ2-7; D is possibly TRBD2 (6 bases). V lost 7 bases and J lost 2, with 15 bases in between. Germline CDR1 and CDR2: ENHRY and SYGVKD. The CDR3 contains 14 residues. The CDR3 region is CAITPTSTPYEQYF. The CDR3 coding sequence is TGTGCCATCACCCCCACTAGCACGCCCTACGAGCAGTACTTC.

This clonotype has ten or more counts. The chain couples TRBV5-1 to TRBJ2-2, with D perhaps TRBD1 (6 bases). Germline CDR1 SGHRS, CDR2 YFSETQ. Between the trimmed V and J ends, which lost 4 bases and 4 bases, there was a span of 14 bases. The CDR3 runs to 15 residues. The CDR3 loop reads CASSVGQPGTGELFF. The CDR3 nucleotides read TGCGCCAGCAGCGTTGGACAGCCGGGCACCGGGGAGCTGTTTTTT.

The sample holds many counts of this clonotype. The gene calls are TRBV10-3 and TRBJ2-5; no reliable D call. The V and J ends lost 2 bases and 2 bases respectively, with 6 bases between them. Germline CDR1 and CDR2: ENHRY and SYGVKD. This CDR3 spans 13 amino acids. The CDR3 loop reads CAISEGFQETQYF. CDR3 DNA: TGTGCCATCAGTGAGGGATTTCAAGAGACCCAGTACTTC.